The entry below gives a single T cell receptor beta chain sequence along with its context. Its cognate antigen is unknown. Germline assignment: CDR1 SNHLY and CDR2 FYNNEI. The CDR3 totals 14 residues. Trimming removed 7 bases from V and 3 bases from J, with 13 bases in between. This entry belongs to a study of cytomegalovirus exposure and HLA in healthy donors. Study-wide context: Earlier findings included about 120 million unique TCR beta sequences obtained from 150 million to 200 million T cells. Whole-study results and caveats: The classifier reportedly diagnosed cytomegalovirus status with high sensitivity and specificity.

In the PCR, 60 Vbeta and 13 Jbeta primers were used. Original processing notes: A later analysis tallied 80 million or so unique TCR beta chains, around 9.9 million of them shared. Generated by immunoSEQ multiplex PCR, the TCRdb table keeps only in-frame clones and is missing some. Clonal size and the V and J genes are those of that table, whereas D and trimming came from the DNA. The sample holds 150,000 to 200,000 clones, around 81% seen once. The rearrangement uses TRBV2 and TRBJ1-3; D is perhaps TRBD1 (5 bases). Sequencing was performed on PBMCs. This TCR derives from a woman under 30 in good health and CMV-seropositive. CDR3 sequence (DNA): TGTGCCAGCAAGGACATTCCTTATGGAAACACCATATATTTT. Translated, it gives CASKDIPYGNTIYF.